This T cell receptor (beta chain) was identified during a study of CD8+ T cells in alopecia areata. About the research overall: The drug, oral tofacitinib, was given to treated patients at 5 to 10 mg twice daily.

In the case of this clone: Its antigen is still unknown.

As to treatment: oral pan-JAK inhibitor, 5-10 mg twice daily. From alopecia areata patients, lesional scalp punch biopsies and peripheral blood were collected. PBMCs yielded sorted CD4+ and CD8+ T cells. The CDR3 is made up of 12 amino acids. V was cut by 4 bases and J by 1 base, with 7 bases left in between. Germline-derived CDR1 and CDR2 are SQVTM and ANQGSEA. Reverse transcribed after extraction, RNA yielded cDNA as the sequencing template. Sequencing was performed with immunoSEQ multiplex PCR; in TCRdb, only in-frame clones are kept and a portion is missing. Of some 200,000 clones in the sample, 50% to 60% were seen once. Regarding the study as a whole: For lesional scalp, especially alopecia totalis/universalis, clonality was higher than in normal scalp.

The source of this sequence is a human donor with alopecia areata. This chain joins TRBV29-1 and TRBJ2-5, with D uncertain. Sequencing used CD4+ T cells sorted from blood, obtained at week 4, from a patient treated with tofacitinib. CDR3 region: CSVVPSQETQYF. The CDR3 DNA reads as TGCAGCGTTGTCCCCAGCCAAGAGACCCAGTACTTC.